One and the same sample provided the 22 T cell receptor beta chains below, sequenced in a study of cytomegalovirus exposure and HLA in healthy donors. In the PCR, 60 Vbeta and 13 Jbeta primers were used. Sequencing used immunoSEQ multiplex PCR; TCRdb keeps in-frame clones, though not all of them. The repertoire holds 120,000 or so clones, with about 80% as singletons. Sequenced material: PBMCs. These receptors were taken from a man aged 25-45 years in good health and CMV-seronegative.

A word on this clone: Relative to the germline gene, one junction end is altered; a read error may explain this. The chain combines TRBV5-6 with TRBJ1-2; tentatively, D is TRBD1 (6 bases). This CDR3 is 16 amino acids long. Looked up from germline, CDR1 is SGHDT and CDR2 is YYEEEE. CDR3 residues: CASSQGRTVGNYGYPF. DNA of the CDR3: TGTGCCAGCAGCCAGGGGCGAACAGTGGGTAACTATGGCTACCCCTTC.

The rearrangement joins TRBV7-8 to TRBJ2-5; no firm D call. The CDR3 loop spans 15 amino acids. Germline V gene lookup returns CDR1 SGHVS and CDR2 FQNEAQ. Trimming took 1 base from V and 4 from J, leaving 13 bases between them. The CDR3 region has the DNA TGTGCCAGCAGCTTAGGTGCGACGGGTCCAGAGACCCAGTACTTC. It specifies CASSLGATGPETQYF.

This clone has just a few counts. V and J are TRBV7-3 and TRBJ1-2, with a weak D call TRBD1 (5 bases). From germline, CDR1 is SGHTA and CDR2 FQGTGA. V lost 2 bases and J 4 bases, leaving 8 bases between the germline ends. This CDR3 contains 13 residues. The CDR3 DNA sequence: TGTGCCAGCAGCTTATACAGGTTCTATGGCTACACCTTC. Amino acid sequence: CASSLYRFYGYTF.

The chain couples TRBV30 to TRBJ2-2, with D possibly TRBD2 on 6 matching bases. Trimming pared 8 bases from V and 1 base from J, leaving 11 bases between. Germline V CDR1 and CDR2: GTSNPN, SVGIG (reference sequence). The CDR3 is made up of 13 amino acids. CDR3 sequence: CAGGRRNTGELFF. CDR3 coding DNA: TGTGCCGGGGGGAGGAGGAACACCGGGGAGCTGTTTTTT.

In nucleotides, the CDR3 is TGTGCCTGGACCGTGAGCTTTGTGCGTGGCTACACCTTC. It translates to CAWTVSFVRGYTF. The chain recombines TRBV30 with TRBJ1-2; D is uncertain. V was pared by 4 bases and J by 7 bases, with 16 bases between. CDR1 and CDR2 (germline): GTSNPN, SVGIG (reference sequence). This CDR3 is built from 13 residues.

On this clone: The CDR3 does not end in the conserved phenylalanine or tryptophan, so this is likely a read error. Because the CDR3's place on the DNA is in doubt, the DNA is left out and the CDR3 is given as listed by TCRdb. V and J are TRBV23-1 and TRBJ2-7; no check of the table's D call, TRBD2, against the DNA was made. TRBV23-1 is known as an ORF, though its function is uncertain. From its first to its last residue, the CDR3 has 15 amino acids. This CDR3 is CASSYRTSGHPTVYN.

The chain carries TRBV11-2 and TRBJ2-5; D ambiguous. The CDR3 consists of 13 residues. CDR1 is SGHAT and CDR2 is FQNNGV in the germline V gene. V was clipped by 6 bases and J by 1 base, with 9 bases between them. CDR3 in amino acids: CASREWSQETQYF. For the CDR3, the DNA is TGTGCCAGCAGAGAGTGGTCCCAAGAGACCCAGTACTTC.

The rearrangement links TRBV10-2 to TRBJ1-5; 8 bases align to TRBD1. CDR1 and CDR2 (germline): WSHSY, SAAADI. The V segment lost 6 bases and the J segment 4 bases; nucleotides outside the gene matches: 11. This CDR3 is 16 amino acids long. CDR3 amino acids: CASREAAGGLNQPQHF. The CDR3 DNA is TGCGCCAGCAGGGAAGCGGCAGGGGGCTTAAATCAGCCCCAGCATTTT.

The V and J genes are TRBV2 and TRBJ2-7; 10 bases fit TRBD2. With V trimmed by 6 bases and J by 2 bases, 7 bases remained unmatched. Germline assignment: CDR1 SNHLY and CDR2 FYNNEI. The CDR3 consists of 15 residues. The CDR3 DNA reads TGTGCCAGCAGCGGACTAGCGGTAGTTCCCTACGAGCAGTACTTC. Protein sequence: CASSGLAVVPYEQYF.

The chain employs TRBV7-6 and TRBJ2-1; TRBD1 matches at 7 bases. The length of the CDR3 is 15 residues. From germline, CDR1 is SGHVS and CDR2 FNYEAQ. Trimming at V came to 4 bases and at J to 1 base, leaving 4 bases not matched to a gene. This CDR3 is CASSSRDSSYNEQFF. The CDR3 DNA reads TGTGCCAGCAGCTCCCGGGACAGTTCCTACAATGAGCAGTTCTTC.

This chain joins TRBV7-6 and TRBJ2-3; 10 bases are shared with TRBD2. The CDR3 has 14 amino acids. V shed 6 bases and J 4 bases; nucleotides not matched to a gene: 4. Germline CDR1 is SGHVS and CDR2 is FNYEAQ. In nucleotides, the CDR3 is TGTGCCAGCAGTTCCGGACTAGCGGCAGATACGCAGTATTTT. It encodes CASSSGLAADTQYF.

The CDR3 protein is CASSPVRRGLANVLTF. CDR3 nucleotide sequence: TGTGCCAGCTCGCCCGTCCGCAGGGGGCTGGCCAACGTCCTGACTTTC. The chain recombines TRBV18 with TRBJ2-6; TRBD1 aligns across 8 bases. The CDR3 has 16 amino acids. V gave up 6 bases and J gave up 6 bases; unmatched junction bases: 10. Per the germline V gene, CDR1 is KGHSH and CDR2 is LQKENI.

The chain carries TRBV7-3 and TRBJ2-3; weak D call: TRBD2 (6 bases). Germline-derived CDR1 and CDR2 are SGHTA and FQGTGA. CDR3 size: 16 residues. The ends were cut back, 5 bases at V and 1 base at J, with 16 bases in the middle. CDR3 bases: TGTGCCAGCAGCACTATCGGAGGGAGAGGCACAGATACGCAGTATTTT. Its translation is CASSTIGGRGTDTQYF.

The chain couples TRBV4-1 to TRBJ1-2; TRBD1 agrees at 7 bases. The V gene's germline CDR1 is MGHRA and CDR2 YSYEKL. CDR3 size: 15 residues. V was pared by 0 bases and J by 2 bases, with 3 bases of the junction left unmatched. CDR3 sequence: CASSQEGQANYGYTF. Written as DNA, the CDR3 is TGCGCCAGCAGCCAAGAAGGACAGGCCAACTATGGCTACACCTTC.

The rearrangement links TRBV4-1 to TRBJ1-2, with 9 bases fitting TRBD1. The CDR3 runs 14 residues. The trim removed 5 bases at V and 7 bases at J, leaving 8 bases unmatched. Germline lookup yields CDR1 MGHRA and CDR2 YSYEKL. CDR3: CASSETGGEVGYTF. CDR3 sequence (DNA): TGCGCCAGCAGCGAGACAGGGGGTGAGGTTGGCTACACCTTC.

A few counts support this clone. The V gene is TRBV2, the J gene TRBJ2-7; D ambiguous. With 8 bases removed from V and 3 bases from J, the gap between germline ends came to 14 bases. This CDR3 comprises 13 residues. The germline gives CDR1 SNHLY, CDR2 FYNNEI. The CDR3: CASLTSFNYEQYF. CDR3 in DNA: TGTGCCAGCCTCACATCTTTCAACTACGAGCAGTACTTC.

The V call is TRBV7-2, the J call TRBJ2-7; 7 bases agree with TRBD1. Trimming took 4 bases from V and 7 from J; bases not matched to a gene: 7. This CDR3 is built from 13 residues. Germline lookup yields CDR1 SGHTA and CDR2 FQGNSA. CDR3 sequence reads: CASSSTGAGEQYF. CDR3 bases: TGTGCCAGCAGCTCCACAGGGGCGGGTGAGCAGTACTTC.

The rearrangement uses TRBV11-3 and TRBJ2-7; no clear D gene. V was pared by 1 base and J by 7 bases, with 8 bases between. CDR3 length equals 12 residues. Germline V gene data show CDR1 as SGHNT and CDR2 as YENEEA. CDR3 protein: CASSLVAREQYF. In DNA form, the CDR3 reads TGTGCCAGCAGCTTAGTGGCGAGGGAGCAGTACTTC.

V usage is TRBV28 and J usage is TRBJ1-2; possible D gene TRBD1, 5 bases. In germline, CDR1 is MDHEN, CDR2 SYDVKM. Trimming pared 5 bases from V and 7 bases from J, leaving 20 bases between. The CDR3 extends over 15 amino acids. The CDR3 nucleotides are TGTGCCAGCAGTGATGGGAGGCAGGGAACTCGTGGCTACACCTTC. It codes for CASSDGRQGTRGYTF.

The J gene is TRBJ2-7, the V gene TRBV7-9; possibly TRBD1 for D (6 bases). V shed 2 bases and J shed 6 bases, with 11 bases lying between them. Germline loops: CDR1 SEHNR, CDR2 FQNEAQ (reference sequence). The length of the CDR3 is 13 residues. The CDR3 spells CASSLNRESEQYF. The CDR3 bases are TGTGCCAGCAGCTTAAACAGGGAGTCCGAGCAGTACTTC.

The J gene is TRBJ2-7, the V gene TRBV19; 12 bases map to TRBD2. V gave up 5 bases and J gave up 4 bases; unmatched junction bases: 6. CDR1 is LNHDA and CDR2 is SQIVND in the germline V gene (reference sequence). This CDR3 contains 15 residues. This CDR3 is CASSLTSGRQYEQYF. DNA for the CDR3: TGTGCCAGTAGTTTAACTAGCGGGAGGCAGTACGAGCAGTACTTC.

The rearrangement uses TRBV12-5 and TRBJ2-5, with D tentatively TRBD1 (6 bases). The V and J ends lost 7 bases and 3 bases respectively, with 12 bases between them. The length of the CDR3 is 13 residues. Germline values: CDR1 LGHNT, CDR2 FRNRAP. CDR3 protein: CASARQEEETQYF. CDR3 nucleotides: TGTGCTAGTGCCCGACAGGAGGAAGAGACCCAGTACTTC.